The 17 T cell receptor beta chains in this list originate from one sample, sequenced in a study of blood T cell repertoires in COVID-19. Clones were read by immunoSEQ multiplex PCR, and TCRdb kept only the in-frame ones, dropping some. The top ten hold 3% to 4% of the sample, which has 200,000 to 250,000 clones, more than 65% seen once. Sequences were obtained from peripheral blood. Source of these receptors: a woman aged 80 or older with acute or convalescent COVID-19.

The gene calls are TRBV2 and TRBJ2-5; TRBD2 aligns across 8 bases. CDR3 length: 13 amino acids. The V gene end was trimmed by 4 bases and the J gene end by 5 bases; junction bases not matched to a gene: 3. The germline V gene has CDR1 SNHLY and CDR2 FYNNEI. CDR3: CASSAIAGETQYF. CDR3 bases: TGTGCCAGCAGTGCGATAGCGGGGGAGACCCAGTACTTC.

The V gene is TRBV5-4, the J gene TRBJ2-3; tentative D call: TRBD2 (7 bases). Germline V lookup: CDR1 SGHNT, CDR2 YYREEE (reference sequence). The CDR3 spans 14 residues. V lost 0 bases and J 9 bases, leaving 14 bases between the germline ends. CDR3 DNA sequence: TGTGCCAGCAGCTTGGCGGGGGGCGAGGGAACGCAGTATTTT. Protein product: CASSLAGGEGTQYF.

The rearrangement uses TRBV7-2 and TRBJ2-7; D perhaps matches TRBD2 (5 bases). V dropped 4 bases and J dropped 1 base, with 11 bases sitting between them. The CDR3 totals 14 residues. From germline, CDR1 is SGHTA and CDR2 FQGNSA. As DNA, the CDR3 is TGTGCCAGCAGCTCGGACTGGATTTCCTACGAGCAGTACTTC. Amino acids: CASSSDWISYEQYF.

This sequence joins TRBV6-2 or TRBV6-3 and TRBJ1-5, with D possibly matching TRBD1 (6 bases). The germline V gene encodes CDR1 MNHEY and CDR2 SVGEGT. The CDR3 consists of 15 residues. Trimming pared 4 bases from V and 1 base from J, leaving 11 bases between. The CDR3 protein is CASSSRQGSNQPQHF. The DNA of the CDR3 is TGTGCCAGCAGTTCTAGGCAGGGGAGCAATCAGCCCCAGCATTTT.

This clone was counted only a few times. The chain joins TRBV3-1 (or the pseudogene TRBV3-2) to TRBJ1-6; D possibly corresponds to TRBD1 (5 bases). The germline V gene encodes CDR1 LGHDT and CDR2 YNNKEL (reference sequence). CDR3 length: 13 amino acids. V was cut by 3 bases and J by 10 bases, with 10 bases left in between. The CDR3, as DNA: TGTGCCAGCAGCCAGGCAGGGAACTCACCCCTCCACTTT. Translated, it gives CASSQAGNSPLHF.

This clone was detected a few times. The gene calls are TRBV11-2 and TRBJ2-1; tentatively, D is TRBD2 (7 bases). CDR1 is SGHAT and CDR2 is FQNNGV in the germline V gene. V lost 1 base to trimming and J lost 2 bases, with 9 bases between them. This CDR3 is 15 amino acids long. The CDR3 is CASSLVGGPYNEQFF. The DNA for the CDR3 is TGTGCCAGCAGCTTAGTGGGGGGGCCCTACAATGAGCAGTTCTTC.

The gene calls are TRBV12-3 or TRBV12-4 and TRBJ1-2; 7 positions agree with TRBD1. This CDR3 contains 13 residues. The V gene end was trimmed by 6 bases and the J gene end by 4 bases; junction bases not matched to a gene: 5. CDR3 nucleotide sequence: TGTGCCAGCAGCCAGACAGGGTCCTATGGCTACACCTTC. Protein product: CASSQTGSYGYTF.

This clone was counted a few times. CDR3 protein: CASSVGHPNTGELFF. The CDR3 DNA sequence: TGTGCCAGCAGCGTAGGGCACCCGAACACCGGGGAGCTGTTTTTT. J is TRBJ2-2 and V is TRBV9; D unresolved. This CDR3 comprises 15 residues. The V end lost 0 bases, the J end lost 0 bases, and 6 bases lay between the germline ends. CDR1 is SGDLS, CDR2 YYNGEE, per germline.

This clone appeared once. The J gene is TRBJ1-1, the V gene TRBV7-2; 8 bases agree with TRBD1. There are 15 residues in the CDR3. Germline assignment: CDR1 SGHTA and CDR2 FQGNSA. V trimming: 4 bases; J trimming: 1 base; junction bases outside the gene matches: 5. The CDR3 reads CASSSVDRGNTEAFF. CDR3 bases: TGTGCCAGCAGCTCCGTAGACAGGGGGAACACTGAAGCTTTCTTT.

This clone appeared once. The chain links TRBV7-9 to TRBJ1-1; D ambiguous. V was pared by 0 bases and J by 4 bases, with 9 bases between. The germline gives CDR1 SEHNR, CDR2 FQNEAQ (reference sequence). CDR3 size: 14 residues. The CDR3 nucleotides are TGTGCCAGCAGCTTAGCGACTTCGGGCACTGAAGCTTTCTTT. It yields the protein CASSLATSGTEAFF.

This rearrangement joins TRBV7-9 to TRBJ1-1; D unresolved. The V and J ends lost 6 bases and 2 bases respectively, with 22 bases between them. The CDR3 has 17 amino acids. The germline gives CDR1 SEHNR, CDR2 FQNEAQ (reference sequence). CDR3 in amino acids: CASSPRGGGSINTEAFF. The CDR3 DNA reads TGTGCCAGCAGTCCCAGAGGAGGAGGCAGTATTAACACTGAAGCTTTCTTT.

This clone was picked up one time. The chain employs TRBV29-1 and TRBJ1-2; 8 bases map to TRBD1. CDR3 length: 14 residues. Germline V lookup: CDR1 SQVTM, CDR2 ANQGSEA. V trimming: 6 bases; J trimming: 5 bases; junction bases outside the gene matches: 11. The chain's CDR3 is CSVQETGVSYGYTF. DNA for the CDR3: TGCAGCGTCCAGGAGACAGGGGTATCATATGGCTACACCTTC.

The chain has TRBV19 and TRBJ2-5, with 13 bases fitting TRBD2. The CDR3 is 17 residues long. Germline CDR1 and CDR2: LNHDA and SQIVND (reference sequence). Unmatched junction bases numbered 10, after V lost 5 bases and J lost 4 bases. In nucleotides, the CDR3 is TGTGCCAGTAGTCTTTCCGGGACTAGCGGGGACCTAGAGACCCAGTACTTC. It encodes CASSLSGTSGDLETQYF.

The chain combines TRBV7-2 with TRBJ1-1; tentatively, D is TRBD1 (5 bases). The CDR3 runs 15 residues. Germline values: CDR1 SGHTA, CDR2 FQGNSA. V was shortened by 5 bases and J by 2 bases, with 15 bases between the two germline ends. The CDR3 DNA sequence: TGTGCCAGCAGCCCAGGCCCAGGGCGCAACACTGAAGCTTTCTTT. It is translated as CASSPGPGRNTEAFF.

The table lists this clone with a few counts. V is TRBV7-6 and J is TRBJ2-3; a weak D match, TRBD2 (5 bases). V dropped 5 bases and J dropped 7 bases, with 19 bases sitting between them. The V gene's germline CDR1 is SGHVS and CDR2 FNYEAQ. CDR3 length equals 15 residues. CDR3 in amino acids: CASSPPGWGMNTQYF. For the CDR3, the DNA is TGTGCCAGCAGCCCCCCGGGATGGGGTATGAATACGCAGTATTTT.

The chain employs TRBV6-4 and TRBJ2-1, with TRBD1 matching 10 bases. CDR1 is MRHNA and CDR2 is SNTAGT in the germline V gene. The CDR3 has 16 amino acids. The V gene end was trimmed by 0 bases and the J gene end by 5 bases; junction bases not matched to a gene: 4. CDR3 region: CASSDSKGQGNNEQFF. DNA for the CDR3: TGTGCCAGCAGTGACTCGAAGGGACAGGGGAACAATGAGCAGTTCTTC.

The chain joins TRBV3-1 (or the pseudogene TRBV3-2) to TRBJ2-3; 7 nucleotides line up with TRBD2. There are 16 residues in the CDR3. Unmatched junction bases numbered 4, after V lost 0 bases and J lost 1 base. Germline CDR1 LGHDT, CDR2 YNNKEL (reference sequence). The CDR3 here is CASSQDALARTDTQYF. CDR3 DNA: TGTGCCAGCAGCCAAGATGCACTAGCGCGCACAGATACGCAGTATTTT.